The clone carrying this T cell receptor beta chain was seen a single time. The germline gives CDR1 SNHLY, CDR2 FYNNEI. The CDR3 runs 12 residues. V was pared by 5 bases and J by 8 bases, with 10 bases between. Assay used: immunoSEQ multiplex PCR; TCRdb lists only in-frame clones, some missing. The sample carries tens of thousands of clones, about nine tenths recorded once. The data are from a study of OX40 agonist ivuxolimab in advanced cancers. Overall study: It was permissible to have had prior anti-PD-1, anti-PD-L1 or anti-CTLA-4 therapy, and less than 45% had some. Two cutaneous melanoma patients and one hepatocellular carcinoma patient, three in all, had partial responses.

The starting material was CD4+ or CD8+ T cells sorted from blood, obtained in a trial of the OX40 agonist ivuxolimab. The chain employs TRBV2 and TRBJ2-1; D could derive from TRBD1 or TRBD2 (6 bases each). This sequence originates from an adult with an advanced solid tumor such as melanoma, head and neck, liver or kidney cancer. The CDR3 here is CASSKGGDEQFF. The CDR3 DNA sequence: TGTGCCAGCAGTAAGGGGGGAGATGAGCAGTTCTTC.